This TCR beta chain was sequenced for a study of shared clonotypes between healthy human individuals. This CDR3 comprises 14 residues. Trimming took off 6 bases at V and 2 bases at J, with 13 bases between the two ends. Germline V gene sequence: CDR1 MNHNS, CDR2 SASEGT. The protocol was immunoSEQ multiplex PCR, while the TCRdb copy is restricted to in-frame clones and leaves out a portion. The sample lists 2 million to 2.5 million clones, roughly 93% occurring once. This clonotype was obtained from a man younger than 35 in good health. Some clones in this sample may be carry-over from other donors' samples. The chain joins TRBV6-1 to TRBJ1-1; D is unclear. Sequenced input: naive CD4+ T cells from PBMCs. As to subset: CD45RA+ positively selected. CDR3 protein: CASRPSRINTEAFF. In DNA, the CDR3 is TGTGCCAGCAGACCCAGCCGGATTAACACTGAAGCTTTCTTT.